The 32 T cell receptor beta chains listed next were all sequenced from one sample in a study of CD8 T cells in Susac syndrome (dated by TCRdb to between 2017 and 2020). The library was produced with the immunoSEQ multiplex PCR assay. RNA was extracted using the RNeasy kit, and about 0.5 to 1 ug of the RNA was reverse transcribed with random hexamers. In TCRdb, the public reads were trimmed at Q25 with fastp and aligned with MiXCR, with productive beta chains retained. Records with the same CDR3 protein are collapsed into one entry carrying the most frequent genes and DNA. A total of 150,000 to 190,000 distinct CDR3 sequences appear in this sample, 90% to 95% of them only once. The ten largest clones add up to roughly 0.21% of the sample. Sequencing was performed on CD8+ T cells from PBMCs. Receptors were obtained from a human donor with multiple sclerosis.

In this sample, this clonotype turned up once. The rearrangement joins TRBV4-3 to TRBJ2-7; TRBD2 aligns across 7 bases. Unmatched junction bases numbered 2, after V lost 0 bases and J lost 0 bases. Germline V gene lookup returns CDR1 LGHNA and CDR2 YSLEER. This CDR3 is built from 15 residues. The DNA for the CDR3 is TGCGCCAGCAGCCAAGATTGGGGGGGCTCCTACGAGCAGTACTTC. Encoded protein: CASSQDWGGSYEQYF.

This chain connects TRBV5-1 to TRBJ2-5; TRBD2 might be the D (5 bases). Looked up from germline, CDR1 is SGHRS and CDR2 is YFSETQ. This CDR3 is built from 14 residues. V was shortened by 0 bases and J by 5 bases, with 11 bases between the two germline ends. CDR3 amino acids: CASSLASTVETQYF. The DNA for the CDR3 is TGCGCCAGCAGCTTGGCTAGCACGGTGGAGACCCAGTACTTC.

The rearrangement uses TRBV27 and TRBJ1-2, with TRBD1 as a possible D gene (5 bases). Germline V lookup: CDR1 MNHEY, CDR2 SMNVEV (reference sequence). The V end was cut by 2 bases, the J end by 4 bases, with 8 bases between. The CDR3 has 13 amino acids. The CDR3 DNA reads as TGTGCCAGCAGTTTAGACAGCGGCTATGGCTACACCTTC. It yields the protein CASSLDSGYGYTF.

The CDR3 sequence is CASSSPRTSPVEETQYF. The CDR3 nucleotides read TGTGCCAGCAGCTCGCCCCGGACTAGCCCCGTCGAAGAGACCCAGTACTTC. The chain carries TRBV5-6 and TRBJ2-5, with 8 bases aligning to TRBD2. Germline values: CDR1 SGHDT, CDR2 YYEEEE. The ends lost 3 bases at V and 3 bases at J; junction bases unmatched: 13. The CDR3 covers 17 residues.

The rearrangement uses TRBV24-1 and TRBJ1-5; possibly TRBD1 for D (5 bases). Trimming pared 2 bases from V and 4 bases from J, leaving 11 bases between. There are 15 residues in the CDR3. Germline V lookup: CDR1 KGHDR, CDR2 SFDVKD. CDR3 bases: TGTGCCACCAGTGATTCAGACAGACCAAATCAGCCCCAGCATTTT. It translates to CATSDSDRPNQPQHF.

This chain uses TRBV23-1 with TRBJ1-2, with 7 bases matching TRBD1. TRBV23-1 is filed as an ORF, its function uncertain. Trimming cost V 8 bases and J 6 bases; bases outside gene matches: 18. There are 16 residues in the CDR3. The CDR3 loop is CASRNGRAGGGDGYTF. CDR3 nucleotide sequence: TGCGCCAGCCGTAACGGTAGGGCGGGAGGGGGCGATGGCTACACCTTC.

The chain links TRBV30 to TRBJ1-1; D is uncertain. The CDR3 runs to 14 residues. Germline lookup yields CDR1 GTSNPN and CDR2 SVGIG (reference sequence). Trimming pared 0 bases from V and 0 bases from J, leaving 8 bases between. Here the CDR3 reads CAWSVGQMNTEAFF. CDR3 sequence (DNA): TGTGCCTGGAGTGTAGGGCAGATGAACACTGAAGCTTTCTTT.

The rearrangement joins TRBV3-1 to TRBJ2-1; tentatively, D is TRBD1 (6 bases). The CDR3 contains 15 residues. The germline CDR1 and CDR2 sequences are LGHDT and YNNKEL (reference sequence). Between the trimmed V and J ends, which lost 5 bases and 0 bases, there was a span of 11 bases. The CDR3 region has the DNA TGTGCCAGCAGCTCCGACAGGAGCTCCTACAATGAGCAGTTCTTC. Amino acid sequence: CASSSDRSSYNEQFF.

The rearrangement links TRBV7-9 to TRBJ2-7; TRBD2 aligns across 7 bases. The CDR3 runs 13 residues. Germline CDR1 and CDR2: SEHNR and FQNEAQ (reference sequence). V was clipped by 5 bases and J by 1 base; unmatched bases: 2. CDR3 loop: CASSEAGSYEQYF. CDR3 sequence (DNA): TGTGCCAGCAGCGAAGCGGGGTCCTACGAGCAGTACTTC. Complete variable domain (other parts from reference TRBV7-9 and TRBJ2-7): DTGVSQNPRHKITKRGQNVTFRCDPISEHNRLYWYRQTLGQGPEFLTYFQNEAQLEKSRLLSDRFSAERPKGSFSTLEIQRTEQGDSAMYLCASSEAGSYEQYFGPGTRLTVT.

The chain employs TRBV10-3 and TRBJ2-6, with D tentatively TRBD1 (5 bases). Germline V gene lookup returns CDR1 ENHRY and CDR2 SYGVKD. V was cut by 3 bases and J by 1 base, with 16 bases left in between. The CDR3 sequence is 18 residues long. The CDR3 sequence is CAISDDLAGQSGANVLTF. The CDR3 DNA follows: TGTGCCATCAGTGATGACTTAGCAGGGCAATCTGGGGCCAACGTCCTGACTTTC.

The chain employs TRBV29-1 and TRBJ2-1; a weak D match, TRBD2 (6 bases). Trimming took off 6 bases at V and 6 bases at J, with 18 bases between the two ends. Germline CDR1 is SQVTM and CDR2 is ANQGSEA. The CDR3 contains 14 residues. The chain's CDR3 is CSVVYGGLGNEQFF. The CDR3 coding sequence is TGCAGCGTGGTTTACGGAGGGTTGGGCAATGAGCAGTTCTTC.

This rearrangement joins TRBV30 to TRBJ1-1; D not certain. V gave up 0 bases and J gave up 8 bases, with 19 bases separating them. Germline CDR1 is GTSNPN and CDR2 is SVGIG (reference sequence). This CDR3 contains 15 residues. The CDR3 sequence is CAWSVPFRIGYEAFF. The CDR3 DNA sequence: TGTGCCTGGAGTGTACCATTTAGGATCGGATACGAAGCTTTCTTT.

This chain connects TRBV27 to TRBJ1-6; D remains unclear. Germline assignment: CDR1 MNHEY and CDR2 SMNVEV (reference sequence). The V gene lost 0 bases and the J gene lost 4 bases, with 4 bases spanning the gap. This CDR3 has 14 amino acids. The CDR3 sequence: CASSLSFYNSPLHF. CDR3 nucleotide sequence: TGTGCCAGCAGTTTATCTTTTTATAATTCACCCCTCCACTTT.

This clonotype was seen only a few times. The genes are TRBV9 and TRBJ1-5; tentatively, D is TRBD1 (5 bases). This CDR3 is built from 14 residues. CDR1 and CDR2 from the germline V gene are SGDLS and YYNGEE. Trimming shortened V by 5 bases and J by 1 base, and 10 bases separated the two germline ends. The CDR3 DNA reads as TGTGCCAGCAGTGGGGCCGGGAGCAATCAGCCCCAGCATTTT. This translates into CASSGAGSNQPQHF.

The chain joins TRBV12-3 or TRBV12-4 to TRBJ1-2; 9 bases align to TRBD1. CDR3 length equals 17 residues. The V and J ends lost 5 bases and 0 bases, in that order; junction bases with no gene match: 10. CDR3 sequence (DNA): TGTGCCAGCAGTCCCAGAAGGGGACAGGGACCTAACTATGGCTACACCTTC. This translates into CASSPRRGQGPNYGYTF.

The chain joins TRBV3-1 to TRBJ2-1, with 9 bases that match TRBD1. CDR1 is LGHDT, CDR2 YNNKEL, per germline (reference sequence). The ends lost 0 bases at V and 7 bases at J; junction bases unmatched: 4. The CDR3 contains 15 residues. CDR3 nucleotides: TGTGCCAGCAGCCAAGAGAGCGACAGGGGGAATGAGCAGTTCTTC. Residues: CASSQESDRGNEQFF.

As for this clonotype: The junction and the germline gene differ at one end; a read error may be behind it. V is TRBV11-2 and J is TRBJ2-7; possibly TRBD2 for D (7 bases). Germline V lookup: CDR1 SGHAT, CDR2 FQNNGV. The CDR3 spans 15 residues. The CDR3 coding sequence is TGCGCCAGCAGCCCGATGGCGGGGGCAGGCTACGAGCAGTACTTC. Protein: CASSPMAGAGYEQYF. Full variable domain (outside the CDR3, taken from reference TRBV11-2 and TRBJ2-7): EAGVAQSPRYKIIEKRQSVAFWCNPISGHATLYWYQQILGQGPKLLIQFQNNGVVDDSQLPKDRFSAERLKGVDSTLKIQPAKLEDSAVYLCASSPMAGAGYEQYFGPGTRLTVT.

V and J are TRBV28 and TRBJ2-7, with a possible D match to TRBD2 (5 bases). V was trimmed by 4 bases and J by 2 bases, leaving 18 bases between them. Germline V CDR1 and CDR2: MDHEN, SYDVKM. This CDR3 is built from 16 residues. The CDR3 sequence: CASSWPGESGAYEQYF. The CDR3 DNA reads as TGTGCCAGCAGTTGGCCCGGGGAGTCCGGAGCCTACGAGCAGTACTTC.

The V and J genes are TRBV29-1 and TRBJ1-1, with TRBD1 as a possible D gene (6 bases). This CDR3 spans 14 amino acids. CDR1 SQVTM and CDR2 ANQGSEA come from the germline V gene. Between the trimmed V and J ends, which lost 4 bases and 4 bases, there was a span of 16 bases. CDR3 nucleotide sequence: TGCAGCGTTGCCTCCACAGGGAGAAGCACTGAAGCTTTCTTT. It yields the protein CSVASTGRSTEAFF.

The chain is built from TRBV3-1 and TRBJ1-1, with no clear D. Germline lookup yields CDR1 LGHDT and CDR2 YNNKEL (reference sequence). The CDR3 runs 13 residues. V lost 2 bases to trimming and J lost 11 bases, with 15 bases between them. The CDR3 here is CASSQLKLGNAFF. CDR3 DNA sequence: TGTGCCAGCAGCCAATTAAAACTTGGGAACGCTTTCTTT.

This chain joins TRBV4-2 and TRBJ2-7; TRBD2 is a possible D gene (6 bases). Germline V lookup: CDR1 LGHNA, CDR2 YNFKEQ. This CDR3 is built from 15 residues. Trimming pared 0 bases from V and 0 bases from J, leaving 9 bases between. The CDR3 here is CASSQDIGSSYEQYF. The CDR3 region has the DNA TGTGCCAGCAGCCAAGACATCGGGAGCTCCTACGAGCAGTACTTC.

This clonotype occurred once. The rearrangement links TRBV27 to TRBJ1-4; possibly TRBD1 for D (5 bases). V lost 2 bases, J lost 7 bases, and 11 bases lay in between. This CDR3 region has 14 residues. The germline gives CDR1 MNHEY, CDR2 SMNVEV (reference sequence). Here the CDR3 DNA reads TGTGCCAGCAGTTTAATCGGTGGGGGTGAAAAACTGTTTTTT. Translation gives CASSLIGGGEKLFF.

V usage is TRBV7-2 and J usage is TRBJ2-5; D may correspond to TRBD1 or TRBD2 (7 bases each). V lost 5 bases and J lost 3, with 16 bases in between. Looked up from germline, CDR1 is SGHTA and CDR2 is FQGNSA. The CDR3 sequence is 15 residues long. CDR3 sequence: CASSPKTGREETQYF. CDR3 in DNA: TGTGCCAGCAGCCCAAAGACAGGGAGGGAAGAGACCCAGTACTTC.

This clonotype occurred once. The rearrangement links TRBV25-1 to TRBJ1-6, with D uncertain. The germline gives CDR1 MGHDK, CDR2 SYGVNS. V was trimmed by 5 bases and J by 6 bases, leaving 11 bases between them. There are 14 residues in the CDR3. This chain's CDR3 is CASSLPTSNSPLHF. The CDR3 DNA reads as TGTGCCAGCAGTCTCCCGACATCTAATTCACCCCTCCACTTT.

The V call is TRBV6-4, the J call TRBJ2-3; TRBD1 aligns across 8 bases. V gave up 6 bases and J gave up 3 bases; unmatched junction bases: 8. The CDR3 contains 15 residues. Germline V gene data show CDR1 as MRHNA and CDR2 as SNTAGT. The CDR3 reads CASSDRGGETDTQYF. CDR3 nucleotide sequence: TGTGCCAGCAGCGACAGGGGCGGGGAGACAGATACGCAGTATTTT.

The chain uses TRBV14 and TRBJ2-3; TRBD1 might be the D (6 bases). The CDR3 covers 15 residues. Looked up from germline, CDR1 is SGHDN and CDR2 is FVKESK. Trimming removed 6 bases at V and 6 bases at J, with 19 bases between. The CDR3 sequence is CASRYRDVWADTQYF. DNA of the CDR3: TGTGCCAGCAGATACAGGGACGTTTGGGCGGATACGCAGTATTTT.

This chain uses TRBV23-1 with TRBJ1-1, with 9 bases matching TRBD1. TRBV23-1 is an ORF; its function is uncertain. Trimming at V came to 6 bases and at J to 6 bases, leaving 5 bases not matched to a gene. The CDR3 is made up of 13 amino acids. The CDR3 loop is CASRRRQGAEAFF. In DNA form, the CDR3 reads TGCGCCAGCAGACGAAGACAGGGGGCTGAAGCTTTCTTT.

This chain joins TRBV30 and TRBJ2-1, with 12 nucleotides matching TRBD2. CDR3 size: 16 residues. The ends lost 3 bases at V and 4 bases at J; junction bases unmatched: 7. The germline V gene encodes CDR1 GTSNPN and CDR2 SVGIG (reference sequence). CDR3 loop: CAWRAPLAGGYNEQFF. The CDR3 DNA is TGTGCCTGGAGGGCACCTCTAGCGGGGGGGTACAATGAGCAGTTCTTC.

This clonotype showed up just once. The chain has TRBV27 and TRBJ2-7, with 7 bases identical to TRBD1. The J segment lost 2 bases and the V segment lost 6 bases, leaving 4 bases of the junction unmatched. The CDR3 runs to 13 residues. Germline CDR1 reads MNHEY; CDR2 reads SMNVEV (reference sequence). CDR3 protein: CASSHGTAYEQYF. The CDR3 DNA reads TGTGCCAGCAGCCACGGGACAGCCTACGAGCAGTACTTC.

The rearrangement uses TRBV2 and TRBJ1-1; no definite D call. Germline-derived CDR1 and CDR2 are SNHLY and FYNNEI. The CDR3 is 10 amino acids. V was cut by 7 bases and J by 4 bases, with 4 bases left in between. DNA of the CDR3: TGTGCCAGCATGGGCACTGAAGCTTTCTTT. Translating gives CASMGTEAFF.

The CDR3, as DNA: TGCAGCGTTAAGGACTCTCAGGGCACTGAAGCTTTCTTT. It is translated as CSVKDSQGTEAFF. The rearrangement uses TRBV29-1 and TRBJ1-1; D is possibly TRBD1 (5 bases). Germline lookup yields CDR1 SQVTM and CDR2 ANQGSEA. This CDR3 is 13 amino acids long. V lost 5 bases to trimming and J lost 4 bases, with 14 bases between them. Combining the CDR3 with reference TRBV29-1 and TRBJ1-1 gives the whole variable domain SAVISQKPSRDICQRGTSLTIQCQVDSQVTMMFWYRQQPGQSLTLIATANQGSEATYESGFVIDKFPISRPNLTFSTLTVSNMSPEDSSIYLCSVKDSQGTEAFFGQGTRLTVV.

This clonotype was observed a single time. The chain uses TRBV3-1 and TRBJ2-1; 9 bases map to TRBD2. The V and J ends lost 0 bases and 5 bases, in that order; junction bases with no gene match: 8. CDR3 length: 17 amino acids. CDR1 and CDR2 (germline): LGHDT, YNNKEL (reference sequence). CDR3: CASSQEFRGGDHNEQFF. CDR3 coding DNA: TGTGCCAGCAGCCAAGAATTTCGCGGGGGGGACCACAATGAGCAGTTCTTC.